This T cell receptor beta chain came from a study of blood T cell repertoires in COVID-19. The protocol was immunoSEQ multiplex PCR, while the TCRdb copy is restricted to in-frame clones and leaves out a portion. The sample carries around 94,000 clones, around 87% recorded once. The ends lost 6 bases at V and 4 bases at J; junction bases unmatched: 10. CDR3 length: 16 amino acids. CDR1 and CDR2 (germline): WNHNN, SYGVQD (reference sequence). Sequencing was carried out using peripheral blood. The V and J genes are TRBV10-1 and TRBJ2-5; 11 positions agree with TRBD1. The TCR sequence derives from a man in his fifties with active or convalescent COVID-19. CDR3 in DNA: TGCGCCAGCAGGAGACCTCGGGACAGGGGGAGAGAGACCCAGTACTTC. This encodes CASRRPRDRGRETQYF.